This T cell receptor beta chain was captured by sequencing in a study of blood T cells in healthy people across ages. Notes on the study in general: There were more naive CD4+ cells and higher diversity in long-lived donors than in aged donors.

Remarks on this clonotype: What it binds is unknown.

Primed by a sample-barcoded 5' primer and a J-beta primer mix, a second PCR proceeded for about 6 to 11 cycles. Every cDNA molecule carried a tag from a template-switch adaptor bearing 12 random nucleotides. TCRdb re-derived calls from the 5' RACE reads in MiXCR, one entry per CDR3 protein. The table records 650,000 or so distinct CDR3 sequences, about 51% of them present only once. The donors, aged roughly 6 to 95, were healthy Caucasians from Russia. PBMCs were isolated at a quantity of at least 7 million per sample. The CDR3 is 13 amino acids. Germline CDR1 and CDR2: ENHRY and SYGVKD. The V segment lost 2 bases and the J segment 12 bases; nucleotides outside the gene matches: 5.

The V gene is TRBV10-3, the J gene TRBJ2-1, with 9 bases fitting TRBD1. The receptor's source is an elderly woman in good health. Sequencing was done on a sample of blood. CDR3 bases: TGTGCCATCAGTGAGGCCCGGGACAGGGTGCAGTTCTTC. Its protein product is CAISEARDRVQFF.